This TCR beta chain comes out of a study of T-cell reconstitution after alpha-beta-depleted transplantation in children. During its preparation, the TCRbeta library received unique molecular identifiers. TCRdb fed the PCR reads into MiXCR, producing one record per CDR3 protein. The sample records a few hundred thousand distinct CDR3 sequences, 11% being singletons. This clonotype was seen at least ten times. Trimming removed 2 bases at V and 6 bases at J, with 8 bases between. CDR1 is DFQATT, CDR2 SNEGSKA, per germline (reference sequence). This CDR3 comprises 12 residues. This TCR derives from a human donor who donated a stem cell graft to a child with acute myeloid leukemia. This specimen was PBMCs from the stem cell graft donor, taken from the stem cell graft. V is TRBV20-1 and J is TRBJ1-5; D ambiguous. CDR3 DNA sequence: TGCAGTGCTAGAATTGTGGGTCAGCCCCAGCATTTT. Amino acids: CSARIVGQPQHF.